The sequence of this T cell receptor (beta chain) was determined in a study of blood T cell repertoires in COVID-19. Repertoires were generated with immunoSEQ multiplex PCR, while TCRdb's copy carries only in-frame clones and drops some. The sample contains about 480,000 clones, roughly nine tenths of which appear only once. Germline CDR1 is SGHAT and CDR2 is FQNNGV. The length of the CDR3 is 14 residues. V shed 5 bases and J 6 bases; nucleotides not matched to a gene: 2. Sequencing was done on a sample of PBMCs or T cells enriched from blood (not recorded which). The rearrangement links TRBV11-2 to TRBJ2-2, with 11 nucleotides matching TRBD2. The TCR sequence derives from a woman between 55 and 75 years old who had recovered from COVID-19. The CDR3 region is CASSLGLAAGELFF. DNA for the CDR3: TGTGCCAGCAGCCTGGGACTAGCGGCCGGGGAGCTGTTTTTT.